These 11 T cell receptor beta chains originate from one sample sequenced in a study of T-cell reconstitution after alpha-beta-depleted transplantation in children. The authors prepared the TCRbeta library with unique molecular identifiers. TCRdb fed the PCR reads into MiXCR, producing one record per CDR3 protein. The sample consists of hundreds of thousands of distinct CDR3 sequences, around 12% of them appearing once. The sample in question was PBMCs from the stem cell graft donor, obtained from the stem cell graft. All receptors come from a human donor who donated a stem cell graft to a child with combined immunodeficiency.

This clonotype showed up many times. The CDR3 DNA reads as TGCAGCGTACGAGACGGACCGAACACCGGGGAGCTGTTTTTT. It is translated as CSVRDGPNTGELFF. The chain combines TRBV29-1 with TRBJ2-2; D unclear. This CDR3 has 14 residues. The V end was cut by 6 bases, the J end by 0 bases, with 11 bases between. CDR1 is SQVTM, CDR2 ANQGSEA, per germline.

This clonotype was counted many times. The rearrangement links TRBV18 to TRBJ2-1; TRBD2 aligns across 9 bases. Per the germline V gene, CDR1 is KGHSH and CDR2 is LQKENI. With 0 bases clipped from V and 0 bases from J, the junction kept 15 bases outside the gene matches. The CDR3 contains 21 residues. The CDR3 DNA follows: TGTGCCAGCTCACCACCCGGGGGTCATCTAGCGGGGTTCTTCTCCTACAATGAGCAGTTCTTC. Protein product: CASSPPGGHLAGFFSYNEQFF. The variable domain in full, with the rest retrieved from reference TRBV18 and TRBJ2-1, is NAGVMQNPRHLVRRRGQEARLRCSPMKGHSHVYWYRQLPEEGLKFMVYLQKENIIDESGMPKERFSAEFPKEGPSILRIQQVVRGDSAAYFCASSPPGGHLAGFFSYNEQFFGPGTRLTVL.

This rearrangement joins TRBV7-2 to TRBJ2-5; D is possibly TRBD2 (6 bases). The CDR3 loop spans 15 amino acids. The V and J ends lost 1 base and 2 bases respectively, with 11 bases between them. Germline assignment: CDR1 SGHTA and CDR2 FQGNSA. CDR3 loop: CASSLEGLQQETQYF. Written as DNA, the CDR3 is TGTGCCAGCAGCTTAGAGGGACTGCAACAAGAGACCCAGTACTTC.

This clonotype turned up a few times. V gene TRBV6-1 combines with J gene TRBJ2-5; a possible D gene is TRBD1 (6 bases). Germline-derived CDR1 and CDR2 are MNHNS and SASEGT. The CDR3 has 15 residues. V lost 5 bases to trimming and J lost 5 bases, with 18 bases between them. The CDR3 loop is CASSPRWDIWETQYF. In DNA form, the CDR3 reads TGTGCCAGCAGTCCGAGATGGGACATTTGGGAGACCCAGTACTTC.

This clonotype was found a few times. V and J are TRBV7-9 and TRBJ2-7; no reliable D call. Between the trimmed V and J ends, which lost 2 bases and 3 bases, there was a span of 8 bases. CDR1 and CDR2 (germline): SEHNR, FQNEAQ (reference sequence). This CDR3 is 13 amino acids long. The CDR3 nucleotides read TGTGCCAGCAGCTTATGGGCAGACTACGAGCAGTACTTC. Protein sequence: CASSLWADYEQYF.

This clonotype was seen many times. This chain joins TRBV29-1 and TRBJ2-7; 10 bases are shared with TRBD1. Germline loops: CDR1 SQVTM, CDR2 ANQGSEA. This CDR3 contains 14 residues. V trimming: 7 bases; J trimming: 6 bases; junction bases outside the gene matches: 12. As DNA, the CDR3 is TGCAGCGCCAGCCCGGGACAGGGGTCCCTCGAGCAGTACTTC. It encodes CSASPGQGSLEQYF.

This clonotype was counted many times. The V gene is TRBV5-6, the J gene TRBJ2-7, with D hard to call. V was trimmed by 3 bases and J by 1 base, leaving 11 bases between them. The CDR3 runs 14 residues. CDR1 is SGHDT and CDR2 is YYEEEE in the germline V gene. CDR3 in amino acids: CASSSGGASYEQYF. CDR3 DNA sequence: TGTGCCAGCAGCTCCGGCGGCGCGTCCTACGAGCAGTACTTC.

In its sample, this clonotype was seen a few times. The chain combines TRBV20-1 with TRBJ2-7; TRBD1 aligns across 9 bases. With V trimmed by 2 bases and J by 3 bases, 5 bases remained unmatched. Germline V lookup: CDR1 DFQATT, CDR2 SNEGSKA (reference sequence). The CDR3 runs to 14 residues. DNA for the CDR3: TGCAGTGCTAGATCTGTGACAGGGGGCTACGAGCAGTACTTC. It codes for CSARSVTGGYEQYF.

This chain connects TRBV28 to TRBJ1-5, with unresolved D. Germline lookup yields CDR1 MDHEN and CDR2 SYDVKM. Trimming pared 6 bases from V and 5 bases from J, leaving 8 bases between. This CDR3 region has 12 residues. CDR3 loop: CASRVRDQPQHF. Here the CDR3 DNA reads TGTGCCAGCAGGGTACGGGATCAGCCCCAGCATTTT.

This clonotype was detected ten times or more. The V call is TRBV10-3, the J call TRBJ2-7; 7 bases map to TRBD1. In germline, CDR1 is ENHRY, CDR2 SYGVKD. Losses at the gene ends were 5 bases for V and 5 bases for J; bases not matched to a gene: 3. The CDR3 length is 12 residues. The CDR3 nucleotides read TGTGCCATCAGTAGACAGGGTGACGAGCAGTACTTC. It is translated as CAISRQGDEQYF.

This clonotype came up many times. V and J are TRBV12-3 or TRBV12-4 and TRBJ1-1; D perhaps matches TRBD1 (5 bases). The CDR3 loop spans 13 amino acids. Trimming took off 6 bases at V and 4 bases at J, with 12 bases between the two ends. CDR3 sequence reads: CASSRGGGTEAFF. DNA of the CDR3: TGTGCCAGCAGCCGGGGTGGGGGCACTGAAGCTTTCTTT.